A selection of T cell receptor beta chains follows, all from one sample in a study of neoadjuvant anti-PD-1 for oral cavity cancer. Assay used: immunoSEQ multiplex PCR; TCRdb lists only in-frame clones, some missing. Here the sample spans about 15,000 clones, 60% to 75% being singletons. The sample was PBMCs, taken before nivolumab (anti-PD-1) treatment. These receptors were obtained from a person aged 40 to 85 with oral cavity squamous cell carcinoma. Both conserved end residues are trimmed from each CDR3.

J gene | V gene | CDR3 protein
TRBJ2-7 | TRBV29-1 | SGWESGRDEQY
TRBJ2-1 | TRBV27 | ASRERGAVYNEQF
TRBJ2-5 | TRBV19 | ATRGLGETQY
TRBJ1-5 | TRBV19 | ASKSSRGNQPQH
TRBJ1-1 | TRBV5-4 | ASSFSGTPNEAF
TRBJ2-3 | TRBV6-1 | ASSDRGLAQGDTQY
TRBJ2-7 | TRBV28 | ASSFPGGETYEQY
TRBJ1-5 | TRBV5-8 | ASSLGQRNQPQH
TRBJ1-2 | TRBV5-4 | ASSLLGQGEGGYT
TRBJ1-5 | TRBV19 | ASTPQGGSNQPQH
TRBJ1-2 | TRBV5-6 | ASSLNSGIKTYGYT
TRBJ2-1 | TRBV14 | ASSQRGTSSNNEQF
TRBJ2-1 | TRBV5-4 | AGEERGHNEQF
TRBJ1-2 | TRBV28 | ASWGLGYGYT
TRBJ2-6 | TRBV5-1 | ASSSGGSGANVLT
TRBJ2-3 | TRBV7-2 | ASSSTDTQY
TRBJ1-4 | TRBV6-5 | ASSPGITGEKLF
TRBJ2-2 | TRBV5-1 | ASSLLRGDTGELF
TRBJ2-7 | TRBV6-5 | ASSRRDRDEQY
TRBJ2-3 | TRBV19 | ASSTTGEDTQY
TRBJ1-5 | TRBV4-2 | ASSQESASYSNQPQH
TRBJ2-3 | TRBV19 | ASRAGTEDTQY
TRBJ2-7 | TRBV6-1 | ASSEDDTGGYEQY
TRBJ1-2 | TRBV6-1 | ASSQTGNYGYT
TRBJ1-2 | TRBV7-9 | ASSRKGDGSYGYT
TRBJ2-3 | TRBV6-5 | ASSYSPVGRADTQY
TRBJ2-7 | TRBV9 | ASSVDSGEFEAEQY
TRBJ2-5 | TRBV7-2 | ASSSDSLEKTQY